These 6 T cell receptor beta chains came from one sample sequenced in a study of cytomegalovirus exposure and HLA in healthy donors. The PCR made use of 60 Vbeta and 13 Jbeta primers. The table came from immunoSEQ multiplex PCR; TCRdb's copy has only in-frame clones and leaves some out. The profile shows around 130,000 clones, approximately 65% of them singletons. Sequencing used PBMCs. The source of these receptors is a woman aged 55-70 years in good health and CMV-seronegative.

V usage is TRBV7-2 and J usage is TRBJ2-5; the match to TRBD1 covers 7 bases. The CDR3 spans 13 residues. Germline lookup yields CDR1 SGHTA and CDR2 FQGNSA. Trimming took 5 bases from V and 7 from J; bases not matched to a gene: 7. This CDR3 is CASSVTGMGTQYF. The CDR3, as DNA: TGTGCCAGCAGCGTGACAGGGATGGGGACCCAGTACTTC.

The chain has TRBV7-9 and TRBJ2-5; 8 bases line up with TRBD1. Germline CDR1 SEHNR, CDR2 FQNEAQ (reference sequence). V shed 5 bases, J shed 5 bases, and the junction held 10 bases outside the gene matches. The CDR3 contains 15 residues. As DNA, the CDR3 is TGTGCCAGCAGCGCTCAGGACAGGGTGTTGGAGACCCAGTACTTC. This gives the protein CASSAQDRVLETQYF. Full variable domain (remainder filled in from reference TRBV7-9 and TRBJ2-5): DTGVSQNPRHKITKRGQNVTFRCDPISEHNRLYWYRQTLGQGPEFLTYFQNEAQLEKSRLLSDRFSAERPKGSFSTLEIQRTEQGDSAMYLCASSAQDRVLETQYFGPGTRLLVL.

This clone was observed a single time. The chain combines TRBV19 with TRBJ2-5; 9 nucleotides agree with TRBD2. The germline V gene has CDR1 LNHDA and CDR2 SQIVND (reference sequence). V lost 3 bases and J lost 5; bases outside the gene matches: 16. The CDR3 contains 18 residues. CDR3 amino acids: CASSIKGVAGGPRETQYF. CDR3 in DNA: TGTGCCAGTAGTATCAAAGGAGTGGCGGGAGGGCCCAGGGAGACCCAGTACTTC.

This clone was seen a single time. The chain uses TRBV5-4 and TRBJ2-7; 13 bases are a match to TRBD2. Germline V lookup: CDR1 SGHNT, CDR2 YYREEE (reference sequence). V lost 4 bases, J lost 5 bases, and 9 bases stayed unmatched. This CDR3 region has 16 residues. This CDR3 is CASSPRLAGGRNEQYF. The DNA of the CDR3 is TGTGCCAGCAGCCCGAGACTAGCGGGAGGAAGAAACGAGCAGTACTTC.

This sequence joins TRBV28 and TRBJ2-3; TRBD2 matches at 7 bases. CDR3 length: 16 amino acids. The V segment lost 7 bases and the J segment 2 bases; nucleotides outside the gene matches: 12. The V gene's germline CDR1 is MDHEN and CDR2 SYDVKM. The CDR3 is CASTLLSSGATDTQYF. The DNA for the CDR3 is TGTGCCAGCACCCTGTTGTCTAGCGGAGCCACAGATACGCAGTATTTT.

V is TRBV6-1 and J is TRBJ2-1, with a possible D match to TRBD2 (6 bases). Germline lookup yields CDR1 MNHNS and CDR2 SASEGT. V was pared by 2 bases and J by 9 bases, with 11 bases between. This CDR3 spans 13 amino acids. CDR3 DNA sequence: TGTGCCAGCAGTGAACGCCCGGGAGTTGAGCAGTTCTTC. Encoded protein: CASSERPGVEQFF.